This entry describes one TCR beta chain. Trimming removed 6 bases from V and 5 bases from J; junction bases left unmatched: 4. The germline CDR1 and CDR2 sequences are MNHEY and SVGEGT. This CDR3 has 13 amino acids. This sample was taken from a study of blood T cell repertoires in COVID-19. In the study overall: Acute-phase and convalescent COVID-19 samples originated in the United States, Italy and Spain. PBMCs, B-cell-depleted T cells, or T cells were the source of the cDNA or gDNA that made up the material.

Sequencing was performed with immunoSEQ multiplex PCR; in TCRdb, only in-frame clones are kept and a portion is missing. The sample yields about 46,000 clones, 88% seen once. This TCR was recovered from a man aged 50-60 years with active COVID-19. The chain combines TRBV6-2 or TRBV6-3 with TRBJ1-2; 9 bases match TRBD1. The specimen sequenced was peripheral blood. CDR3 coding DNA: TGTGCCAGCAGCCGGACAGGGGAATATGGCTACACCTTC. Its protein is CASSRTGEYGYTF.